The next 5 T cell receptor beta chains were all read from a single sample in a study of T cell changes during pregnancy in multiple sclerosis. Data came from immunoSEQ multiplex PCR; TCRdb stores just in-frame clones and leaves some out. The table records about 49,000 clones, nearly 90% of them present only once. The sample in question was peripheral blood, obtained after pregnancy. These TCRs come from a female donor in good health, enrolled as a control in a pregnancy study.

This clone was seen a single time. Here the CDR3 DNA reads TGCAGCGTAAGGCGGGGGGTCCAAGAGACCCAGTACTTC. It codes for CSVRRGVQETQYF. The gene calls are TRBV29-1 and TRBJ2-5; 8 nucleotides match TRBD2. Germline V gives CDR1 SQVTM, CDR2 ANQGSEA. The CDR3 loop spans 13 amino acids. Germline trimming cut 6 bases from V and 1 base from J; bases unmatched to any gene: 4.

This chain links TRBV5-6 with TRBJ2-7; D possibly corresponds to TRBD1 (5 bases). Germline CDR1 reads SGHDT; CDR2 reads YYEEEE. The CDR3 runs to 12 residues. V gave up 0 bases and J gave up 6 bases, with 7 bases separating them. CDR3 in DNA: TGTGCCAGCAGCTTGGGAAGGGGCGAGCAGTACTTC. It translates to CASSLGRGEQYF.

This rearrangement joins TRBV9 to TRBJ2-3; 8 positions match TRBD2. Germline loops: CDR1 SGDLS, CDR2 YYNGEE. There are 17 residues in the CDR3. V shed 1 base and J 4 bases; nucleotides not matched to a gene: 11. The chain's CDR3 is CASSVNRNSGVSDTQYF. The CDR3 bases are TGTGCCAGCAGCGTAAACCGTAATAGCGGGGTCTCAGATACGCAGTATTTT. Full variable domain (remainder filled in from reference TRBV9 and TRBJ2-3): DSGVTQTPKHLITATGQRVTLRCSPRSGDLSVYWYQQSLDQGLQFLIQYYNGEERAKGNILERFSAQQFPDLHSELNLSSLELGDSALYFCASSVNRNSGVSDTQYFGPGTRLTVL.

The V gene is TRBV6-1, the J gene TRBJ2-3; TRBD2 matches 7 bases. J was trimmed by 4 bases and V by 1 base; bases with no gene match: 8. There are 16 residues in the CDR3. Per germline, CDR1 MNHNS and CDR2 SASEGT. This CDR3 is CASSEEASGGPDTQYF. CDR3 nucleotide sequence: TGTGCCAGCAGTGAAGAGGCTAGCGGTGGACCAGATACGCAGTATTTT.

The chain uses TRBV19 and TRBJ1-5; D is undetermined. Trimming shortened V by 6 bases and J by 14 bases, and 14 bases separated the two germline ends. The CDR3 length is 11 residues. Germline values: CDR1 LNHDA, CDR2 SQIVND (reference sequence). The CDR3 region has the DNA TGTGCCAGTAGGTTTGGGAGAGGCGAGCATTTT. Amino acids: CASRFGRGEHF.